This T cell receptor beta chain was observed in a study of blood T cell repertoires in COVID-19. This CDR3 region has 17 residues. V lost 5 bases and J lost 12, with 29 bases in between. Germline V gene sequence: CDR1 SNHLY, CDR2 FYNNEI. Profiling relied on immunoSEQ multiplex PCR, and the TCRdb table lists in-frame clones only, not all of them. This sample carries hundreds of thousands of clones, 70% to 90% of them seen once, and the ten largest clones take 3% to 4%. Sample: PBMCs or T cells enriched from blood (not recorded which). The source is a woman aged 35 to 49 with acute COVID-19. The chain links TRBV2 to TRBJ2-1; D perhaps matches TRBD2 (6 bases). The CDR3 sequence: CASSKGDFRMGNDVQFF. DNA of the CDR3: TGTGCCAGCAGTAAAGGGGACTTTCGTATGGGCAATGATGTGCAGTTCTTC. Full variable domain (missing parts from reference TRBV2 and TRBJ2-1): EPEVTQTPSHQVTQMGQEVILRCVPISNHLYFYWYRQILGQKVEFLVSFYNNEISEKSEIFDDQFSVERPDGSNFTLKIRSTKLEDSAMYFCASSKGDFRMGNDVQFFGPGTRLTVL.